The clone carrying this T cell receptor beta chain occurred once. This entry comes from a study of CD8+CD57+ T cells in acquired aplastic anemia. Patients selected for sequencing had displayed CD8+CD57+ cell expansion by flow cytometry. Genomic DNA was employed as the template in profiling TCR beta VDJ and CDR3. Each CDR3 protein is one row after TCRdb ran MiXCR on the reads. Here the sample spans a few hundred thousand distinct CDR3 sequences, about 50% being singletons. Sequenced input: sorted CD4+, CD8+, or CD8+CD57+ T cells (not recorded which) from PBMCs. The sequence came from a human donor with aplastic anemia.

The CDR3 protein is CASSQVLDNYNEQFF. CDR3 bases: TGTGCCAGCAGCCAAGTCCTGGACAACTACAATGAGCAGTTCTTC. The chain carries TRBV14 and TRBJ2-1; D is possibly TRBD1 (5 bases). CDR1 and CDR2 (germline): SGHDN, FVKESK. This CDR3 region has 15 residues. Trimming took off 1 base at V and 3 bases at J, with 10 bases between the two ends.